This T cell receptor (beta chain) stems from a study of CD8 T cell repertoires and HIV-1 epitope variants (dated by TCRdb to 2018 to 2020). Background for the entire study: In separate culture wells, T cells were stimulated with each of twenty-five peptides that represented autologous and known Gag and Nef epitope variants. A total of 83 T cell cultures were run, with each culture condition done in triplicate except for one peptide, which was done in duplicate. The epitopes tested covered three Gag epitope families plus Nef HW9 and YT9. An aliquot of 1M T cells was set aside as an uncultured baseline condition, separate from the 80 or so T cell cultures. Control conditions included a CMV, EBV and flu peptide pool, the Ebola AY9 epitope as negative control, and a no-peptide well. Cultures ran for around ten days in IMDM with gentamicin, with half-media changes on days 3 and 7 adding IL-2, IL-7 and IL-15. T cells were enriched with the EasySep Human T Cell Enrichment Kit and co-cultured with equal numbers of autologous T cell-negative cells as antigen-presenting cells. Summary of the overall study and its limitations: The assay identified only TCR beta chains and indicated proliferation to antigen, not T cell function or cytokine profile. A few clonotypes recognized the Nef KF9 family and one the HW9 family, with no responses to the TAALDMSHF plasma variant. Under ten antigen-specific TCR beta clonotypes were identified, and about 6 of them appeared cross-reactive for autologous or known escape epitope variants.

The EasySep Human CD8+ T Cell Enrichment Kit was used on day 10 to isolate CD8+ T cells from every culture. Taken from cysteine to phenylalanine, the CDR3 has 15 residues. Just the 45-base CDR3 DNA is kept, in frame starting at base 1. Trimming leaves V shorter by 7 bases and J shorter by 2 bases, with the junction holding 8 bases beyond the gene matches. Via the germline V gene, CDR1 is ENHRY and CDR2 SYGVKD. TCR beta CDR3 regions were sequenced at survey depth on the immunoSEQ platform. The QIAamp DNA micro kit was used to extract genomic DNA from every cultured and uncultured CD8+ T cell population. In the authors' own workflow: Samples with fewer than 5,000 productive reads were excluded, resulting in the removal of about 6.5% of the roughly 80 HIV peptide-stimulated cultures. Sequences were trimmed to CDR3 by a MANAFEST web app, and nonproductive sequences, CDR3s under 5 amino acids, and sequences not starting with C or ending with F/W were removed. Clonotypes were classified as antigen-specific only if expansion was observed in at least 2 of 3 replicates versus the no-peptide control at FDR 0.01, only within one epitope family. In addition, a specific clonotype needed a frequency at least fivefold higher than in wells stimulated with peptides from other epitope families. The table was pulled from immuneACCESS by TCRdb, which kept in-frame rearrangements only. Such tables lose some clones; where checked, under half of the loss comes from unresolved V genes, and the rest has no known cause. D and trimming come from the DNA, and the V and J calls and clone size come from that table. The sample data list 90,000 or so clones, and roughly 81% of these were observed just once. Around 25% of the sample is held by the ten biggest clonotypes.

On this clone: It lacks a known antigen. There are no base qualities to consult, and no much larger clone falls within one base.

Sample: uncultured baseline CD8+ T cells from peripheral blood mononuclear cells (PBMCs). This TCR came from a male donor with HIV. The chain is made from TRBV10-3 and TRBJ2-7; 10 bases in between match TRBD1. Read as DNA, the sequence is TGTGCCATCAACATTGGGACAGGGGCGACCTACGAGCAGTACTTC. This codes for CAINIGTGATYEQYF.